Here is one T cell receptor (beta chain) with its context. These data originate in a study of blood T cell repertoires in COVID-19. Study at large: COVID-19 samples, acute and convalescent, were from the United States, Italy and Spain. PBMCs, B-cell-depleted T cells, or T cells were the source of the cDNA or gDNA that made up the material.

Trimming removed 4 bases at V and 7 bases at J, with 11 bases between. CDR1 and CDR2 (germline): MNHEY, SVGAGI. CDR3 length: 12 residues. Per the original data handling: Estimation of nucleated cell counts was performed using reference gene primer amplification. Sequenced by immunoSEQ multiplex PCR; TCRdb stores in-frame clones only, minus some. V and J calls and clone size are given by that table; D and trimming were obtained from the DNA. The sample shows 150,000 to 200,000 clones, over 85% of them seen only once. The receptor was derived from a woman aged 45-59 years with acute or convalescent COVID-19. The source material was peripheral blood. The chain uses TRBV6-5 and TRBJ2-7; perhaps TRBD2 as D (6 bases). The CDR3 loop reads CASSLTGVEQYF. The CDR3 DNA reads as TGTGCCAGCAGTTTAACGGGAGTGGAGCAGTACTTC.